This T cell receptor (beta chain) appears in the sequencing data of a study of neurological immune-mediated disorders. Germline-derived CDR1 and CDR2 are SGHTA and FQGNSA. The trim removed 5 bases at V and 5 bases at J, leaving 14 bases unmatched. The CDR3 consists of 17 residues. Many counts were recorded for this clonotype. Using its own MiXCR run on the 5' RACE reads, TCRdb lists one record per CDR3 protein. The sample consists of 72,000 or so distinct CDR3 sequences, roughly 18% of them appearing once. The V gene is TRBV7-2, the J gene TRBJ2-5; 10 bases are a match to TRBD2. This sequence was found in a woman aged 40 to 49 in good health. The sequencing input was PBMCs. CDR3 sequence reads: CASSLTSGNRLVETQYF. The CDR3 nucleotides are TGTGCCAGCAGCCTCACTAGCGGGAACCGGCTTGTGGAGACCCAGTACTTC.